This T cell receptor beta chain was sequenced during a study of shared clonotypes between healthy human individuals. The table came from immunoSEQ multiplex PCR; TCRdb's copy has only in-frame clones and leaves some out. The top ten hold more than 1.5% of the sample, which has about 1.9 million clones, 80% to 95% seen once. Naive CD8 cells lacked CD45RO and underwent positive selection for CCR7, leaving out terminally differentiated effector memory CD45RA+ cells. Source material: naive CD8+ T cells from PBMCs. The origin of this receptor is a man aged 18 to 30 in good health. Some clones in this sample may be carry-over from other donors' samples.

For the CDR3, the DNA is TGCAGCGTCGCCAGGCTGGTGAAGCCCATTAACTATGGCTACACCTTC. Its protein product is CSVARLVKPINYGYTF. V gene TRBV29-1 combines with J gene TRBJ1-2; D is undetermined. Germline V gives CDR1 SQVTM, CDR2 ANQGSEA. The V end was cut by 6 bases, the J end by 1 base, with 21 bases between. The CDR3 has 16 residues.